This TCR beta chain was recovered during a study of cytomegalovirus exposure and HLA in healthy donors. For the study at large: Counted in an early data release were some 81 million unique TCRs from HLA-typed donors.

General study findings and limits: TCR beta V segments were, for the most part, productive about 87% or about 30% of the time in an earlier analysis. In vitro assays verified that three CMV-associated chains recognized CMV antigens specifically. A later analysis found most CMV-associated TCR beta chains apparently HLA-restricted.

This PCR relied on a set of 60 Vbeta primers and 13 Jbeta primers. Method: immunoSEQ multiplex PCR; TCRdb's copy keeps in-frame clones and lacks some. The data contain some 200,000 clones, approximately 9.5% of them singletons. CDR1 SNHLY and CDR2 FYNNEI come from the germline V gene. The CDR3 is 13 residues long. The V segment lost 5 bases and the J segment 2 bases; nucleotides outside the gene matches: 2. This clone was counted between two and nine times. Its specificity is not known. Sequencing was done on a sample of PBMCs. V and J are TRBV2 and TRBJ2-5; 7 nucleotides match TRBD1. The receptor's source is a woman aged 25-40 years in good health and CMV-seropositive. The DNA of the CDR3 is TGTGCCAGCAGTCGGGACAGACAAGAGACCCAGTACTTC. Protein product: CASSRDRQETQYF.